This TCR beta chain was documented in a study of CD8+ T cells in alopecia areata. Study-level points and caveats: Scalp samples also yield sequences from resident alphabeta T cells of normal skin. Tofacitinib significantly decreased scalp clonality and expanded CD8+ clones among top 100. Because one nonresponder was included, the link of baseline CD8+ expansion to response is considered uncertain. There were many expanded lesional clones persisting in scalp and blood during tofacitinib.

The sequencing template was cDNA reverse transcribed from extracted RNA. Here immunoSEQ multiplex PCR was the method, and the copy in TCRdb shows in-frame clones only, minus some. The sample records fewer than 250,000 clones, 40% to 45% being singletons. Sample treatment: oral pan-JAK inhibitor, 5-10 mg twice daily. CDR3 size: 14 residues. The V end was cut by 5 bases, the J end by 6 bases, with 14 bases between. Looked up from germline, CDR1 is LNHNV and CDR2 is YYDKDF (reference sequence). Concerning this clone: Its antigen is undetermined.

The chain uses TRBV15 and TRBJ2-1; D may be TRBD2 (5 bases). The clonotype comes from a human donor with alopecia areata. Here the sequenced sample was CD4+ T cells sorted from blood, taken at roughly week 38, from a patient treated with tofacitinib. CDR3 nucleotide sequence: TGTGCCACCAGCGCCCGATTGGGAGTCAATGAGCAGTTCTTC. This translates into CATSARLGVNEQFF.